A selection of T cell receptor beta chains follows, all from one sample in a study of early T cells in non-severe SARS-CoV-2 infection. TCRdb recomputed calls from the 5' RACE reads with MiXCR, one row per CDR3 protein. The table has approximately 71,000 distinct CDR3 sequences, around 12% seen once. This material consisted of whole blood, taken at baseline. The receptors derive from an adult who was a healthcare worker with PCR-confirmed SARS-CoV-2 infection or an uninfected control (not recorded which). The CDR3 runs from the conserved cysteine through the conserved F or W. The order of the fields is J gene, D gene, V gene, clone size, CDR3 DNA, CDR3 protein. D genes are given only for firm matches. The size of a clone is reported for some rows only, either as once, few or many, or as a class for expanded clones.

>TRBJ1-4|NA|TRBV2|many
TGTGCCAGCACCGGGGGTTCTACTAATGAAAAACTGTTTTTT
CASTGGSTNEKLFF
>TRBJ1-1|NA|TRBV12-3/TRBV12-4|NA
TGTGCCAGCAGCCCAGGGGAGAACACTGAAGCTTTCTTT
CASSPGENTEAFF
>TRBJ2-2|NA|TRBV2|few
TGTGCCAGCGCATCCGCGCCGAACACCGGGGAGCTGTTTTTT
CASASAPNTGELFF
>TRBJ2-5|NA|TRBV3-1|many
TGTGCCAGCAGCCTTCAGTTAGAGACCCAGTACTTC
CASSLQLETQYF
>TRBJ2-3|NA|TRBV5-1|many
TGCGCCAGCAGCTTGGCCAGGCTCGGTATTGACGGGGCTACAGATACGCAGTATTTT
CASSLARLGIDGATDTQYF
>TRBJ2-1|TRBD2|TRBV7-8|NA
TGTGCCAGCAGCTCATTGACTAGCGGGGTGACGTCCTACAATGAGCAGTTCTTC
CASSSLTSGVTSYNEQFF
>TRBJ2-3|NA|TRBV28|many
TGTGCCAGCAATGGGGGTCATAGTGCGCAGTATTTT
CASNGGHSAQYF
>TRBJ2-1|TRBD2|TRBV7-9|few
TGTGCCAGCAGCCCAGCGGGGGGAAGGTACAATGAGCAGTTCTTC
CASSPAGGRYNEQFF
>TRBJ2-6|TRBD2|TRBV5-4|few
TGTGCCAGCAGCGTGGGACTAGCGGGGCCCACGGGAGGGGCCAACGTCCTGACTTTC
CASSVGLAGPTGGANVLTF
>TRBJ2-3|NA|TRBV10-2|few
TGCGCCAGCAGCTCCGGGGGCCTAAGCACAGATACGCAGTATTTT
CASSSGGLSTDTQYF
>TRBJ1-2|NA|TRBV29-1|NA
TGCAGCGGGCAGGGATCAGATGGCTACACCTTC
CSGQGSDGYTF
>TRBJ1-4|NA|TRBV15|NA
TGTGCCACCAGCAGGACTCTACCTTGGTTAATAACTAATGAAAAACTGTTTTTT
CATSRTLPWLITNEKLFF
>TRBJ1-6|NA|TRBV3-1|NA
TGTGCCAGCAGCCAACGTAGGGATTCACCCCTCCACTTT
CASSQRRDSPLHF